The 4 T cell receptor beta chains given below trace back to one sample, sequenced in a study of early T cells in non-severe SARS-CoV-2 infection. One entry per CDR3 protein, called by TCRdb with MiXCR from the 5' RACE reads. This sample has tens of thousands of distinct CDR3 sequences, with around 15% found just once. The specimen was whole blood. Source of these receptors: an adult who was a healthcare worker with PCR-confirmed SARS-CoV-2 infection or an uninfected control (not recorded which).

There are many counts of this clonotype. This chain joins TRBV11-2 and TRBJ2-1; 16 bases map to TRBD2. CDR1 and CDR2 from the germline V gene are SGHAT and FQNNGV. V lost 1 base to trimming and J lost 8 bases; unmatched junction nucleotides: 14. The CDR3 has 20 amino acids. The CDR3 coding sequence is TGTGCCAGCAGCTTAGCCGGGACTAGCGGGGGGGCCGTCAAGGTTGATGAGCAGTTCTTC. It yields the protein CASSLAGTSGGAVKVDEQFF.

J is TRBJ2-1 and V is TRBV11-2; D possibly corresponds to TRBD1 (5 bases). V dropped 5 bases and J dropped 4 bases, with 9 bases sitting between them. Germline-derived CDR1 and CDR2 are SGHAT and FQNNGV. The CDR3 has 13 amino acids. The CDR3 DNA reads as TGTGCCAGCAGCCCCGGACAATACAATGAGCAGTTCTTC. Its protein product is CASSPGQYNEQFF. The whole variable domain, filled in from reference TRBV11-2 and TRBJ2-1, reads EAGVAQSPRYKIIEKRQSVAFWCNPISGHATLYWYQQILGQGPKLLIQFQNNGVVDDSQLPKDRFSAERLKGVDSTLKIQPAKLEDSAVYLCASSPGQYNEQFFGPGTRLTVL.

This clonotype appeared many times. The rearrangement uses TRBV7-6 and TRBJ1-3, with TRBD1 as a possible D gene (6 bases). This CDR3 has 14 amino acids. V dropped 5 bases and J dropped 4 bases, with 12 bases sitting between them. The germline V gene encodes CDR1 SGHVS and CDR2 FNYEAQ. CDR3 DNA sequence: TGTGCCAGCAGCCTCAGGGGTTTCGGAAACACCATATATTTT. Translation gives CASSLRGFGNTIYF.

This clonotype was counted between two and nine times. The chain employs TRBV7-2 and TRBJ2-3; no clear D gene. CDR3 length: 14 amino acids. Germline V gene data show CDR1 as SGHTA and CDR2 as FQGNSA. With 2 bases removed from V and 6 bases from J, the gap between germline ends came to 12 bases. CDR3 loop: CASSLPFRGDTQYF. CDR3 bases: TGTGCCAGCAGCTTACCCTTCAGAGGCGATACGCAGTATTTT.